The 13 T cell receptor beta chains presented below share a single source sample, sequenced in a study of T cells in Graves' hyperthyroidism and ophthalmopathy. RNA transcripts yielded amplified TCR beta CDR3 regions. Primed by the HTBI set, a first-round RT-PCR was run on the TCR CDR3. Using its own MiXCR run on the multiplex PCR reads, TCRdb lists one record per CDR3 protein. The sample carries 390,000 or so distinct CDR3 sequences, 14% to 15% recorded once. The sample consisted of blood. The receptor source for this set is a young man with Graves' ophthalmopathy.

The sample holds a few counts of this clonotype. The CDR3 protein is CASSLEGQGEGQPQHF. CDR3 nucleotide sequence: TGCGCCAGCAGCTTGGAGGGACAGGGGGAGGGTCAGCCCCAGCATTTT. The V call is TRBV5-1, the J call TRBJ1-5, with 11 nucleotides matching TRBD1. Germline V CDR1 and CDR2: SGHRS, YFSETQ. The CDR3 spans 16 residues. With V trimmed by 0 bases and J by 6 bases, 5 bases remained unmatched.

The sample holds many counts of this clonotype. CDR3 sequence: CASSLTQGDYEQYF. CDR3 DNA sequence: TGTGCCAGCAGTTTAACACAAGGGGACTACGAGCAGTACTTC. V and J are TRBV28 and TRBJ2-7; D possibly corresponds to TRBD1 (5 bases). Trimming pared 2 bases from V and 3 bases from J, leaving 11 bases between. The CDR3 covers 14 residues. Germline V CDR1 and CDR2: MDHEN, SYDVKM.

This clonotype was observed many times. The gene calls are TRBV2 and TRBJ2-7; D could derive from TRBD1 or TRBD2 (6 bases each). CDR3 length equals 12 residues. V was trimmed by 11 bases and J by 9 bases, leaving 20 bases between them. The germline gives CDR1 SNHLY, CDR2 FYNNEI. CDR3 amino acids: CACVGGVWGQYF. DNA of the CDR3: TGTGCCTGTGTGGGGGGCGTTTGGGGGCAGTACTTC. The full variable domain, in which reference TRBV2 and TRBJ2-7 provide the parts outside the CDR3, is EPEVTQTPSHQVTQMGQEVILRCVPISNHLYFYWYRQILGQKVEFLVSFYNNEISEKSEIFDDQFSVERPDGSNFTLKIRSTKLEDSAMYFCACVGGVWGQYFGPGTRLTVT.

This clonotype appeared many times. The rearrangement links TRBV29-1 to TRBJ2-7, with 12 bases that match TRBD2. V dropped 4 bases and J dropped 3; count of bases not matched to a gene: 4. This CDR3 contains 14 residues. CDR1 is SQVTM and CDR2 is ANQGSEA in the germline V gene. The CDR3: CSVASLAGGYEQYF. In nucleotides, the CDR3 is TGCAGCGTTGCTTCACTAGCGGGAGGCTACGAGCAGTACTTC.

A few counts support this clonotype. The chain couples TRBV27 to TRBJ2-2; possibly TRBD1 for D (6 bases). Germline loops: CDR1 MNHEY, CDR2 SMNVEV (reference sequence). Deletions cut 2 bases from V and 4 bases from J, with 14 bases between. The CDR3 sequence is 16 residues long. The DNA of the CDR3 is TGTGCCAGCAGTTTAGTCCTCAGGGGTTTCACCGGGGAGCTGTTTTTT. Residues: CASSLVLRGFTGELFF.

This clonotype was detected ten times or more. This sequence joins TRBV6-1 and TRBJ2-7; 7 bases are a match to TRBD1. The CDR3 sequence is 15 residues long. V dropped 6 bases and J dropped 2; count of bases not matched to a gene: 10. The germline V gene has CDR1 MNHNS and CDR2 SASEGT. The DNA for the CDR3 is TGTGCCAGCAGGCCGGGACAGATTCTAACCTACGAGCAGTACTTC. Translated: CASRPGQILTYEQYF.

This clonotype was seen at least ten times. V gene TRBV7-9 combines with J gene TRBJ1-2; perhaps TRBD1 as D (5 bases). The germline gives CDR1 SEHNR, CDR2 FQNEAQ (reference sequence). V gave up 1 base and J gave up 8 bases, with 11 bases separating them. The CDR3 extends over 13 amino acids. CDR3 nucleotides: TGTGCCAGCAGCTTAGTAACCGGGGGAGGCTACACCTTC. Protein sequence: CASSLVTGGGYTF.

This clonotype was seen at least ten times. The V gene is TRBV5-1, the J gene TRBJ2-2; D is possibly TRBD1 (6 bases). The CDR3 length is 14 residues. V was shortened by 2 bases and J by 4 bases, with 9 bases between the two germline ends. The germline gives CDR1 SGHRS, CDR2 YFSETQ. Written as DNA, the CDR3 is TGCGCCAGCAGCTTTGGGACAACCACCGGGGAGCTGTTTTTT. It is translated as CASSFGTTTGELFF.

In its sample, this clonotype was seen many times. The CDR3 region is CASSYSGANTGELFF. DNA for the CDR3: TGTGCCAGCTCCTACAGCGGCGCGAACACCGGGGAGCTGTTTTTT. The V call is TRBV7-2, the J call TRBJ2-2, with D perhaps TRBD2 (5 bases). The CDR3 has 15 residues. CDR1 SGHTA and CDR2 FQGNSA come from the germline V gene. Trimming removed 8 bases from V and 0 bases from J, with 13 bases in between.

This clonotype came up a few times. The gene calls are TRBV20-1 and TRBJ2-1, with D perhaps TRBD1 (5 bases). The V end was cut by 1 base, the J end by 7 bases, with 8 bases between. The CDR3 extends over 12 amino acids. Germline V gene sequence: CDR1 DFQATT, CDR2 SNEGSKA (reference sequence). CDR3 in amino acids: CSARVKGNEQFF. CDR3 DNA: TGCAGTGCTAGAGTAAAGGGGAATGAGCAGTTCTTC.

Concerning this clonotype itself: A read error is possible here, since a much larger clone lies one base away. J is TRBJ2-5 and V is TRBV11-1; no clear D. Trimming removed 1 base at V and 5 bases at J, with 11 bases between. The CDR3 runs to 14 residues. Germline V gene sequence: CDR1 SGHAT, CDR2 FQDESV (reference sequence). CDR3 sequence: CASSLGSDGETQYF. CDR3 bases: TGTGCCAGCAGCTTAGGATCCGATGGGGAGACCCAGTACTTC.

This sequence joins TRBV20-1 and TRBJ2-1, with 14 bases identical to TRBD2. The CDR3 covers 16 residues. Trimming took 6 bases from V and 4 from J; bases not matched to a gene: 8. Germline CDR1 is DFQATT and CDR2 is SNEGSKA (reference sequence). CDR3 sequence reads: CSAIPGLAGDYNEQFF. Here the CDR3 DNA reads TGCAGTGCCATTCCGGGACTAGCGGGGGATTACAATGAGCAGTTCTTC.

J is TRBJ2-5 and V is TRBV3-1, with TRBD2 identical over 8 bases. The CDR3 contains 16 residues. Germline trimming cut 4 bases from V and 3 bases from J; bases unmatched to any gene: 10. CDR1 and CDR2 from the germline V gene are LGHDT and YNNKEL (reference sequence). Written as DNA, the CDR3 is TGTGCCAGCAGCCTTACATTCCTGGGACTAGAAGAGACCCAGTACTTC. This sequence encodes CASSLTFLGLEETQYF.